A selection of T cell receptor beta chains follows, all from one sample in a study of early T cells in non-severe SARS-CoV-2 infection. TCRdb used MiXCR to reprocess the 5' RACE reads, holding one entry per CDR3 protein. The top ten clones hold 24% of a sample with about 30,000 distinct CDR3 sequences, approximately 5.1% of them seen once. Source material: whole blood. The receptor set was obtained from an adult who was a healthcare worker with PCR-confirmed SARS-CoV-2 infection or an uninfected control (not recorded which). Both conserved end residues are part of each CDR3. The order of the fields is D gene, clone size, J gene, V gene, CDR3 protein, CDR3 DNA. A D gene is named only where the DNA matches it firmly. Rows give clone size only sometimes, using once, few, many, or a class for an expanded clone.

d_gene: -; abundance: many; j_gene: TRBJ2-2; v_gene: TRBV29-1; CDR3aa: CSARSAPFNTGELFF; CDR3nt: TGCAGCGCGCGTTCAGCCCCCTTTAACACCGGGGAGCTGTTTTTT
d_gene: -; abundance: many; j_gene: TRBJ1-5; v_gene: TRBV5-8; CDR3aa: CASSKDRDYSNQPQHF; CDR3nt: TGTGCCAGCAGCAAGGACAGAGATTATAGCAATCAGCCCCAGCATTTT
d_gene: TRBD2; abundance: -; j_gene: TRBJ2-1; v_gene: TRBV24-1; CDR3aa: CATSDGGLAGDNEQFF; CDR3nt: TGTGCCACCAGTGACGGCGGGCTAGCGGGGGACAATGAGCAGTTCTTC
d_gene: -; abundance: medium-sized; j_gene: TRBJ2-1; v_gene: TRBV29-1; CDR3aa: CSVTGASALNNEQFF; CDR3nt: TGCAGCGTCACAGGGGCTAGCGCGCTTAACAATGAGCAGTTCTTC
d_gene: -; abundance: -; j_gene: TRBJ2-3; v_gene: TRBV7-9; CDR3aa: CASSQGTSWADTQYF; CDR3nt: TGTGCCAGCAGCCAAGGGACTTCCTGGGCAGATACGCAGTATTTT
d_gene: -; abundance: many; j_gene: TRBJ1-1; v_gene: TRBV11-1; CDR3aa: CASSLSGVRNTEAFF; CDR3nt: TGTGCCAGCAGCTTATCAGGGGTCCGAAACACTGAAGCTTTCTTT
d_gene: -; abundance: many; j_gene: TRBJ2-3; v_gene: TRBV6-5; CDR3aa: CASSYSALNTDTQYF; CDR3nt: TGTGCCAGCAGTTACTCAGCTCTAAACACAGATACGCAGTATTTT
d_gene: -; abundance: many; j_gene: TRBJ1-5; v_gene: TRBV29-1; CDR3aa: CSVGGTMEQPQHF; CDR3nt: TGCAGCGTGGGAGGGACGATGGAACAGCCCCAGCATTTT
d_gene: TRBD1; abundance: few; j_gene: TRBJ2-7; v_gene: TRBV7-9; CDR3aa: CASSLQGASAEQYF; CDR3nt: TGTGCCAGCAGCCTACAGGGGGCTTCCGCCGAGCAGTACTTC
d_gene: -; abundance: many; j_gene: TRBJ1-1; v_gene: TRBV16; CDR3aa: CASSQSGAVEAFF; CDR3nt: TGTGCCAGCAGCCAATCCGGGGCAGTTGAAGCTTTCTTT
d_gene: TRBD2; abundance: few; j_gene: TRBJ2-3; v_gene: TRBV5-1; CDR3aa: CASSAGLAGGQRTDTQYF; CDR3nt: TGCGCCAGCAGCGCGGGACTAGCGGGGGGCCAGCGCACAGATACGCAGTATTTT
d_gene: -; abundance: many; j_gene: TRBJ1-1; v_gene: TRBV29-1; CDR3aa: CSVGGGFRTEAFF; CDR3nt: TGCAGCGTTGGCGGGGGTTTTCGAACTGAAGCTTTCTTT
d_gene: TRBD2; abundance: many; j_gene: TRBJ2-3; v_gene: TRBV4-3; CDR3aa: CASSQFTSGGPTDTQYF; CDR3nt: TGCGCCAGCAGCCAATTCACTAGCGGGGGGCCCACAGATACGCAGTATTTT
d_gene: -; abundance: many; j_gene: TRBJ2-7; v_gene: TRBV3-1; CDR3aa: CASSLGGSEAYEQYF; CDR3nt: TGTGCCAGCAGCCTCGGAGGTAGCGAAGCCTACGAGCAGTACTTC
d_gene: -; abundance: many; j_gene: TRBJ2-3; v_gene: TRBV29-1; CDR3aa: CSVVGTDTQYF; CDR3nt: TGCAGCGTTGTAGGCACAGATACGCAGTATTTT
d_gene: TRBD1; abundance: many; j_gene: TRBJ2-3; v_gene: TRBV20-1; CDR3aa: CSARPGQRPDTQYF; CDR3nt: TGCAGTGCTAGACCGGGACAGCGCCCAGATACGCAGTATTTT
d_gene: TRBD1; abundance: -; j_gene: TRBJ1-2; v_gene: TRBV4-3; CDR3aa: CASSQEQEGAGYGYTF; CDR3nt: TGCGCCAGCAGCCAAGAGCAAGAGGGGGCTGGCTATGGCTACACCTTC
d_gene: -; abundance: -; j_gene: TRBJ2-5; v_gene: TRBV12-5; CDR3aa: CASGIQETQYF; CDR3nt: TGTGCTAGTGGGATTCAAGAGACCCAGTACTTC
d_gene: TRBD2; abundance: many; j_gene: TRBJ2-3; v_gene: TRBV6-2/TRBV6-3; CDR3aa: CASSTTGTSGRDTQYF; CDR3nt: TGTGCCAGCAGTACCACCGGGACTAGCGGCAGGGATACGCAGTATTTT
d_gene: -; abundance: many; j_gene: TRBJ2-1; v_gene: TRBV24-1; CDR3aa: CATSGLSEQFF; CDR3nt: TGTGCCACCAGTGGACTGAGTGAGCAGTTCTTC
d_gene: -; abundance: many; j_gene: TRBJ1-6; v_gene: TRBV19; CDR3aa: CASSTPGFGRNSPLHF; CDR3nt: TGTGCCAGTAGTACACCAGGTTTCGGCCGAAATTCACCCCTCCACTTT
d_gene: TRBD1; abundance: many; j_gene: TRBJ2-1; v_gene: TRBV10-1; CDR3aa: CASSPGAQGNEQFF; CDR3nt: TGCGCCAGCAGCCCGGGCGCACAGGGGAATGAGCAGTTCTTC
d_gene: -; abundance: many; j_gene: TRBJ2-7; v_gene: TRBV12-3/TRBV12-4; CDR3aa: CASSSGPDEQYF; CDR3nt: TGTGCCAGCAGCTCAGGCCCCGACGAGCAGTACTTC
d_gene: -; abundance: many; j_gene: TRBJ1-1; v_gene: TRBV30; CDR3aa: CAWSSLSPGTEAFF; CDR3nt: TGTGCCTGGAGCTCGCTTTCCCCGGGCACTGAAGCTTTCTTT
d_gene: -; abundance: many; j_gene: TRBJ2-7; v_gene: TRBV12-3/TRBV12-4; CDR3aa: CASSKGEAYEQYF; CDR3nt: TGTGCCAGCTCTAAGGGGGAAGCCTACGAGCAGTACTTC
d_gene: TRBD2; abundance: -; j_gene: TRBJ2-3; v_gene: TRBV4-2; CDR3aa: CASSHISGRVADTQYF; CDR3nt: TGTGCCAGCAGCCATATTAGCGGGAGGGTAGCAGATACGCAGTATTTT
d_gene: -; abundance: many; j_gene: TRBJ1-5; v_gene: TRBV15; CDR3aa: CATSRDSDQPQHF; CDR3nt: TGTGCCACCAGCAGAGATAGCGATCAGCCCCAGCATTTT
d_gene: TRBD1; abundance: many; j_gene: TRBJ2-7; v_gene: TRBV10-3; CDR3aa: CAISVGQGDEQYF; CDR3nt: TGTGCCATCAGTGTAGGACAGGGCGACGAGCAGTACTTC
d_gene: -; abundance: many; j_gene: TRBJ2-7; v_gene: TRBV18; CDR3aa: CASSPVSGYEQYF; CDR3nt: TGTGCCAGCTCACCGGTATCGGGCTACGAGCAGTACTTC
d_gene: TRBD1; abundance: many; j_gene: TRBJ2-3; v_gene: TRBV5-4; CDR3aa: CASSFDRVYSDTQYF; CDR3nt: TGTGCCAGCAGCTTTGACAGGGTGTATTCAGATACGCAGTATTTT